The 27 T cell receptor beta chains in this list originate from one sample, sequenced in a study of blood T cell repertoires in COVID-19. Only in-frame clones appear in the TCRdb table, and some are missing; sequencing was by immunoSEQ multiplex PCR. Counted here are some 180,000 clones, around 80% occurring once; the ten biggest clones make up approximately 15%. Specimen: peripheral blood. The receptors were gathered from a middle-aged man who had recovered from COVID-19.

The chain carries TRBV27 and TRBJ1-2; unclear D gene. This CDR3 comprises 13 residues. The V and J ends lost 5 bases and 4 bases respectively, with 11 bases between them. Looked up from germline, CDR1 is MNHEY and CDR2 is SMNVEV (reference sequence). CDR3 in amino acids: CASSIRRSYGYTF. The CDR3 DNA sequence: TGTGCCAGCAGTATCCGTAGGAGCTATGGCTACACCTTC.

The rearrangement links TRBV6-5 to TRBJ1-1; D unclear. CDR1 is MNHEY and CDR2 is SVGAGI in the germline V gene. V was clipped by 7 bases and J by 5 bases, with 14 bases between them. This CDR3 has 13 residues. The CDR3 DNA reads TGTGCCAGCACCCCCCGGGGAAGTACTGAAGCTTTCTTT. This codes for CASTPRGSTEAFF.

The rearrangement joins TRBV4-2 to TRBJ1-1; tentative D call: TRBD1 (6 bases). The CDR3 consists of 15 residues. V lost 1 base to trimming and J lost 1 base, with 10 bases between them. Germline V gene lookup returns CDR1 LGHNA and CDR2 YNFKEQ. In DNA, the CDR3 is TGTGCCAGCAGCCAAGGCGTCAGGGGGAACACTGAAGCTTTCTTT. Translating gives CASSQGVRGNTEAFF.

This clone was seen only a few times. This sequence joins TRBV5-1 and TRBJ1-2; 8 bases are shared with TRBD1. The CDR3 covers 13 residues. From germline, CDR1 is SGHRS and CDR2 YFSETQ. The junction had 2 bases not matched to a gene; V was cut back by 3 bases and J by 4 bases. In nucleotides, the CDR3 is TGCGCCAGCAGCTCGGACAGGGCCTATGGCTACACCTTC. Protein sequence: CASSSDRAYGYTF.

This clone was detected many times. This chain connects TRBV7-2 to TRBJ2-2; D perhaps matches TRBD2 (7 bases). Germline CDR1 and CDR2: SGHTA and FQGNSA. The CDR3 loop spans 15 amino acids. V lost 3 bases, J lost 6 bases, and 14 bases lay in between. The CDR3, as DNA: TGTGCCAGCAGCTTTTTTCGGGGGGCGCCCGGGGAGCTGTTTTTT. This translates into CASSFFRGAPGELFF.

As DNA, the CDR3 is TGCGCCAGCAGCCAAGAGAGAGGCCAGCATGAGCAGTTCTTC. This codes for CASSQERGQHEQFF. This rearrangement joins TRBV4-1 to TRBJ2-1; D is unclear. V was clipped by 0 bases and J by 8 bases, with 11 bases between them. Looked up from germline, CDR1 is MGHRA and CDR2 is YSYEKL. CDR3 length equals 14 residues.

The chain links TRBV10-3 to TRBJ2-7; perhaps TRBD1 as D (6 bases). V lost 6 bases and J lost 0, with 18 bases in between. CDR1 is ENHRY, CDR2 SYGVKD, per germline. This CDR3 spans 16 amino acids. DNA for the CDR3: TGTGCCATCAGCCTAGTGGAAACAGGGAGCTCCTACGAGCAGTACTTC. Protein: CAISLVETGSSYEQYF.

The CDR3 bases are TGTGCATACGACAGGGGGGGTCAGCCCCAGCATTTT. Its protein product is CAYDRGGQPQHF. The chain carries TRBV30 and TRBJ1-5; 9 bases are a match to TRBD1. Germline CDR1 is GTSNPN and CDR2 is SVGIG (reference sequence). The CDR3 is 12 residues long.

V gene TRBV6-5 combines with J gene TRBJ1-6, with 7 bases that match TRBD1. The germline V gene has CDR1 MNHEY and CDR2 SVGAGI. J gave up 7 bases and V 4 bases, and 7 bases lay outside the gene matches. This CDR3 spans 15 amino acids. The CDR3 here is CASSFRQGGNSPLHF. In DNA, the CDR3 is TGTGCCAGCAGTTTTCGACAGGGTGGGAATTCACCCCTCCACTTT.

The J gene is TRBJ2-1, the V gene TRBV10-1, with D possibly being TRBD2 (6 bases). V lost 5 bases, J lost 8 bases, and 13 bases lay in between. The germline CDR1 and CDR2 sequences are WNHNN and SYGVQD (reference sequence). The CDR3 sequence is 13 residues long. This CDR3 is CASSSAEGDEQFF. In DNA form, the CDR3 reads TGCGCCAGCAGTAGTGCGGAGGGCGATGAGCAGTTCTTC.

Remarks on this clone: This same CDR3 is encoded by further DNA sequences in the sample. The chain recombines TRBV19 with TRBJ2-3, with a weak D call TRBD1 (5 bases). The CDR3 is 15 amino acids. The germline gives CDR1 LNHDA, CDR2 SQIVND (reference sequence). The V gene lost 2 bases and the J gene lost 1 base, with 10 bases spanning the gap. CDR3 nucleotide sequence: TGTGCCAGTAGTATATGGGGCGAAGGCACAGATACGCAGTATTTT. It codes for CASSIWGEGTDTQYF.

This rearrangement joins TRBV19 to TRBJ1-2; TRBD1 might be the D (6 bases). CDR1 LNHDA and CDR2 SQIVND come from the germline V gene (reference sequence). CDR3 length equals 13 residues. Trimming stripped 5 bases from V and 3 bases from J, with 10 bases between. This CDR3 reads CASSATGYYGYTF. CDR3 sequence (DNA): TGTGCCAGTAGTGCCACAGGGTACTATGGCTACACCTTC.

The chain has TRBV24-1 and TRBJ1-2; D perhaps matches TRBD1 (6 bases). There are 14 residues in the CDR3. CDR1 is KGHDR, CDR2 SFDVKD, per germline. Deletions cut 3 bases from V and 8 bases from J, with 15 bases between. CDR3 DNA sequence: TGTGCCACCAGTGATGGGACACGTACTAAAGGCTACACCTTC. Protein product: CATSDGTRTKGYTF.

J is TRBJ1-1 and V is TRBV28; no firm D call. This CDR3 has 15 amino acids. In germline, CDR1 is MDHEN, CDR2 SYDVKM. With 6 bases removed from V and 1 base from J, the gap between germline ends came to 15 bases. The CDR3 DNA follows: TGTGCCAGCAGCTTCGTTAAGACGGGGAACACTGAAGCTTTCTTT. Its translation: CASSFVKTGNTEAFF.

The rearrangement uses TRBV10-3 and TRBJ1-2, with D perhaps TRBD1 (6 bases). The CDR3 consists of 16 residues. Trimming shortened V by 0 bases and J by 14 bases, and 25 bases separated the two germline ends. The germline gives CDR1 ENHRY, CDR2 SYGVKD. CDR3 DNA sequence: TGTGCCATCAGTGAGTCTGTTGGGCAGGGGCCGCTCATAGGAACCTTC. This sequence encodes CAISESVGQGPLIGTF.

The chain links TRBV7-2 to TRBJ2-7; 7 bases are a match to TRBD2. This CDR3 is built from 16 residues. V gave up 1 base and J gave up 0 bases; unmatched junction bases: 6. Germline values: CDR1 SGHTA, CDR2 FQGNSA. CDR3 amino acids: CASSLGLADNSYEQYF. CDR3 nucleotides: TGTGCCAGCAGCTTAGGGCTAGCGGACAACTCCTACGAGCAGTACTTC.

This clone was seen more than once but under ten times. The J gene is TRBJ2-7, the V gene TRBV6-6, with a weak D call TRBD2 (6 bases). Germline V lookup: CDR1 MNHNY, CDR2 SVGAGI (reference sequence). The CDR3 covers 14 residues. Trimming took 0 bases from V and 0 from J, leaving 6 bases between them. The DNA for the CDR3 is TGTGCCAGCAGTTACTCCGGGAGCTCCTACGAGCAGTACTTC. The encoded protein is CASSYSGSSYEQYF.

The rearrangement joins TRBV7-9 to TRBJ2-1; 7 bases agree with TRBD2. The CDR3 covers 14 residues. V trimming: 5 bases; J trimming: 7 bases; junction bases outside the gene matches: 8. Per the germline V gene, CDR1 is SEHNR and CDR2 is FQNEAQ (reference sequence). CDR3 amino acids: CASSTRGGVNEQFF. The CDR3 region has the DNA TGTGCCAGCAGCACCCGGGGAGGGGTTAATGAGCAGTTCTTC.

The chain has TRBV11-3 and TRBJ2-3; 14 bases are shared with TRBD2. The CDR3 length is 16 residues. J lost 4 bases, V lost 5 bases, and 5 bases had no gene match. CDR1 and CDR2 (germline): SGHNT, YENEEA. CDR3 nucleotide sequence: TGTGCCAGCAGCGTCGGACTAGCGGGAGGTGCAGATACGCAGTATTTT. It codes for CASSVGLAGGADTQYF.

The chain combines TRBV15 with TRBJ2-1, with D possibly TRBD2 on 6 matching bases. Trimming took off 0 bases at V and 10 bases at J, with 13 bases between the two ends. This CDR3 region has 14 residues. CDR1 is LNHNV and CDR2 is YYDKDF in the germline V gene (reference sequence). CDR3 protein: CATSRDQWTNEQFF. CDR3 bases: TGTGCCACCAGCAGAGATCAATGGACTAACGAGCAGTTCTTC. Complete variable domain (other parts from reference TRBV15 and TRBJ2-1): DAMVIQNPRYQVTQFGKPVTLSCSQTLNHNVMYWYQQKSSQAPKLLFHYYDKDFNNEADTPDNFQSRRPNTSFCFLDIRSPGLGDTAMYLCATSRDQWTNEQFFGPGTRLTVL.

This clone was seen just once. CDR3 bases: TGTGCCAGCAGCCGAACGGGGGGGGGTTCAGATACGCAGTATTTT. It specifies CASSRTGGGSDTQYF. V gene TRBV3-1 (or the pseudogene TRBV3-2) combines with J gene TRBJ2-3; 8 nucleotides line up with TRBD2. Germline V gene sequence: CDR1 LGHDT, CDR2 YNNKEL (reference sequence). The CDR3 extends over 15 amino acids. Germline trimming cut 4 bases from V and 4 bases from J; bases unmatched to any gene: 7.

The chain carries TRBV6-6 and TRBJ2-7; 7 bases align to TRBD1. The CDR3 is 16 amino acids. CDR1 MNHNY and CDR2 SVGAGI come from the germline V gene (reference sequence). The V and J ends lost 5 bases and 3 bases, in that order; junction bases with no gene match: 13. The CDR3 DNA reads TGTGCCAGCAGTCCACGCCGGACAGGAATGAACTACGAGCAGTACTTC. The encoded protein is CASSPRRTGMNYEQYF.

This clone is a singleton in its sample. The chain carries TRBV4-2 and TRBJ2-3; 12 nucleotides match TRBD2. Germline V lookup: CDR1 LGHNA, CDR2 YNFKEQ. The CDR3 is 17 residues long. With V trimmed by 4 bases and J by 3 bases, 8 bases remained unmatched. The CDR3: CASSRRLAGGITDTQYF. For the CDR3, the DNA is TGTGCCAGCAGCCGGAGGCTAGCGGGAGGGATAACAGATACGCAGTATTTT.

The genes are TRBV28 and TRBJ1-2; TRBD1 might be the D (5 bases). Germline CDR1 reads MDHEN; CDR2 reads SYDVKM. This CDR3 spans 14 amino acids. Trimming took 7 bases from V and 4 from J, leaving 16 bases between them. CDR3 loop: CASNIPGSSYGYTF. The CDR3 DNA reads as TGTGCCAGCAATATTCCAGGGTCCTCCTATGGCTACACCTTC.

This clone was seen once. The rearrangement links TRBV28 to TRBJ2-1, with 12 bases matching TRBD2. Germline V gives CDR1 MDHEN, CDR2 SYDVKM. V was clipped by 6 bases and J by 4 bases; unmatched bases: 16. CDR3 length: 19 amino acids. CDR3 nucleotides: TGTGCCAGCAGCCTTGTTGGACTAGCGGGAAAGAGTGCGTACAATGAGCAGTTCTTC. Translated, it gives CASSLVGLAGKSAYNEQFF.

The CDR3 DNA reads as TGTGCCAGCAGCGTACAAGGGCGGGGACCGAACACTGAAGCTTTCTTT. Residues: CASSVQGRGPNTEAFF. This sequence joins TRBV9 and TRBJ1-1; a weak D match, TRBD1 (5 bases). Germline loops: CDR1 SGDLS, CDR2 YYNGEE. The CDR3 runs to 16 residues. V gave up 1 base and J gave up 1 base, with 14 bases separating them.

This chain connects TRBV18 to TRBJ2-1; 7 bases are a match to TRBD2. The CDR3 has 14 residues. J was trimmed by 8 bases and V by 2 bases; bases with no gene match: 6. Germline CDR1 is KGHSH and CDR2 is LQKENI. CDR3 sequence: CASSPDVGGDEQFF. CDR3 in DNA: TGTGCCAGCTCACCAGACGTGGGAGGGGATGAGCAGTTCTTC.